This T cell receptor (beta chain) was profiled in a study of OX40 agonist ivuxolimab in advanced cancers. The CDR3 totals 14 residues. V gave up 4 bases and J gave up 8 bases, with 16 bases separating them. Looked up from germline, CDR1 is WSHSY and CDR2 is SAAADI. The assay was immunoSEQ multiplex PCR, and TCRdb's table has in-frame clones only and misses some. The sample carries approximately 94,000 clones, approximately 89% recorded once. The TCR was taken from an adult with an advanced solid tumor such as melanoma, head and neck, liver or kidney cancer. Source: CD4+ or CD8+ T cells sorted from blood, taken in a trial of the OX40 agonist ivuxolimab. This chain connects TRBV10-2 to TRBJ2-3; D may be TRBD2 (6 bases). In DNA, the CDR3 is TGCGCCAGCAGTGTGGACCTTTCAGCGGGTACGCAGTATTTT. It translates to CASSVDLSAGTQYF.